Each of the 15 T cell receptor beta chains below was sequenced from the same sample in a study of T cells after posttransplantation cyclophosphamide. Sequenced by immunoSEQ multiplex PCR; TCRdb stores in-frame clones only, minus some. The sample includes 25,000 or so clones, around 86% of them seen just once. Sample: PBMCs. All receptors come from a woman aged 60-75 years with a blood cancer, CMV-positive, and with a related stem cell donor.

The rearrangement joins TRBV19 to TRBJ2-5; 7 positions agree with TRBD2. CDR1 and CDR2 from the germline V gene are LNHDA and SQIVND (reference sequence). The CDR3 runs 15 residues. The V and J ends lost 9 bases and 0 bases, in that order; junction bases with no gene match: 10. Here the CDR3 reads CARNTRRGYQETQYF. CDR3 coding DNA: TGTGCCAGGAATACTCGGCGGGGGTACCAAGAGACCCAGTACTTC.

The V and J genes are TRBV20-1 and TRBJ1-5; possible D gene TRBD1, 5 bases. The V and J ends lost 5 bases and 10 bases respectively, with 12 bases between them. CDR1 DFQATT and CDR2 SNEGSKA come from the germline V gene (reference sequence). The CDR3 loop spans 11 amino acids. The CDR3 DNA reads as TGCAGTGCTGGGGGGGGGAGCCCCCAGCATTTT. This encodes CSAGGGSPQHF.

The table lists this clone with a count of one. V usage is TRBV6-1 and J usage is TRBJ2-4; 9 nucleotides line up with TRBD2. CDR3 length equals 18 residues. CDR1 MNHNS and CDR2 SASEGT come from the germline V gene. The ends lost 3 bases at V and 7 bases at J; junction bases unmatched: 16. DNA for the CDR3: TGTGCCAGCAGTGATGGCGGTTCTAAGGCGGGAGGGCGGAACATTCAGTACTTC. The encoded protein is CASSDGGSKAGGRNIQYF.

V and J are TRBV11-3 and TRBJ1-1, with no clear D. Germline V CDR1 and CDR2: SGHNT, YENEEA. V lost 3 bases to trimming and J lost 2 bases, with 4 bases between them. The length of the CDR3 is 12 residues. DNA for the CDR3: TGTGCCAGCAGCTTGACAAACACTGAAGCTTTCTTT. It translates to CASSLTNTEAFF.

This chain links TRBV7-8 with TRBJ2-7; D ambiguous. This CDR3 contains 16 residues. The germline V and J ends were trimmed by 5 bases and 3 bases, with 20 bases remaining between them. CDR1 is SGHVS, CDR2 FQNEAQ, per germline. In DNA form, the CDR3 reads TGTGCCAGCAGCGTCAAGATCGGAGCCCCAAACTACGAGCAGTACTTC. Encoded protein: CASSVKIGAPNYEQYF.

This clone has just a few counts. The CDR3 bases are TGCGCCAGCAGTTTAGGGAGTCCGGGCCGGTTCTTC. Translating gives CASSLGSPGRFF. The chain carries TRBV10-1 and TRBJ2-1, with D possibly being TRBD2 (5 bases). Germline V lookup: CDR1 WNHNN, CDR2 SYGVQD (reference sequence). There are 12 residues in the CDR3. V was pared by 5 bases and J by 15 bases, with 17 bases between.

The chain combines TRBV7-2 with TRBJ2-1; maybe TRBD2 (5 bases). The germline gives CDR1 SGHTA, CDR2 FQGNSA. CDR3 length: 14 amino acids. V shed 0 bases and J shed 4 bases, with 7 bases lying between them. The CDR3 sequence: CASSLAGDYNEQFF. Written as DNA, the CDR3 is TGTGCCAGCAGCTTAGCGGGAGATTACAATGAGCAGTTCTTC. Supplemented by reference TRBV7-2 and TRBJ2-1, the full variable domain reads GAGVSQSPSNKVTEKGKDVELRCDPISGHTALYWYRQSLGQGLEFLIYFQGNSAPDKSGLPSDRFSAERTGGSVSTLTIQRTQQEDSAVYLCASSLAGDYNEQFFGPGTRLTVL.

CDR3 sequence reads: CASSLSLVGTGELFF. The CDR3 coding sequence is TGTGCCAGCAGCTTATCACTAGTGGGCACCGGGGAGCTGTTTTTT. The chain employs TRBV5-4 and TRBJ2-2, with D possibly TRBD2 on 5 matching bases. Between the trimmed V and J ends, which lost 2 bases and 4 bases, there was a span of 12 bases. The CDR3 loop spans 15 amino acids. Germline V lookup: CDR1 SGHNT, CDR2 YYREEE (reference sequence).

This sequence joins TRBV7-9 and TRBJ1-5; D perhaps matches TRBD1 (5 bases). The germline V gene has CDR1 SEHNR and CDR2 FQNEAQ (reference sequence). Trimming stripped 10 bases from V and 4 bases from J, with 11 bases between. CDR3 length: 12 residues. CDR3 amino acids: CATRRDNQPQHF. The CDR3 DNA follows: TGTGCCACGCGCAGGGATAATCAGCCCCAGCATTTT.

The chain joins TRBV4-1 to TRBJ2-7, with 7 bases aligning to TRBD1. V dropped 6 bases and J dropped 3; count of bases not matched to a gene: 8. This CDR3 has 14 residues. Germline CDR1 is MGHRA and CDR2 is YSYEKL. CDR3 bases: TGCGCCAGCAGTTACCGGGACAGTCTCTACGAGCAGTACTTC. Translation gives CASSYRDSLYEQYF.

This clone was seen just once. The CDR3 nucleotides read TGTGCCTGGAGTGATAGCGGGAGGCCCCAAGAGACCCAGTACTTC. Its translation is CAWSDSGRPQETQYF. This chain uses TRBV30 with TRBJ2-5; 10 positions agree with TRBD2. Trimming cost V 1 base and J 1 base; bases outside gene matches: 3. This CDR3 spans 15 amino acids. Germline assignment: CDR1 GTSNPN and CDR2 SVGIG (reference sequence).

J is TRBJ1-1 and V is TRBV10-3; 10 bases match TRBD1. Germline V gene lookup returns CDR1 ENHRY and CDR2 SYGVKD. V was pared by 8 bases and J by 5 bases, with 11 bases of the junction left unmatched. The CDR3 has 15 residues. The CDR3 sequence is CAISTGGTGETEAFF. CDR3 coding DNA: TGTGCCATCTCGACAGGCGGGACAGGGGAGACTGAAGCTTTCTTT.

This chain uses TRBV5-6 with TRBJ2-1; 7 nucleotides match TRBD1. Germline CDR1 is SGHDT and CDR2 is YYEEEE. The trim removed 4 bases at V and 7 bases at J, leaving 5 bases unmatched. The CDR3 has 13 amino acids. The CDR3 DNA sequence: TGTGCCAGCAGCCCGGGGACAGCGAATGAGCAGTTCTTC. Its protein product is CASSPGTANEQFF.

A few counts support this clone. This sequence joins TRBV2 and TRBJ1-1; TRBD1 is a possible D gene (5 bases). The germline V gene has CDR1 SNHLY and CDR2 FYNNEI. Trimming took 11 bases from V and 0 from J, leaving 7 bases between them. The CDR3 is 11 amino acids. The CDR3 DNA reads TGTGCCGGGGGGTTGAACACTGAAGCTTTCTTT. It codes for CAGGLNTEAFF.

CDR3 residues: CASSQAGGPNEQFF. The CDR3 region has the DNA TGCGCCAGTTCTCAAGCGGGAGGGCCGAATGAGCAGTTCTTC. The genes are TRBV4-1 and TRBJ2-1; 10 nucleotides align to TRBD2. This CDR3 has 14 amino acids. V shed 9 bases, J shed 7 bases, and the junction held 9 bases outside the gene matches. Germline lookup yields CDR1 MGHRA and CDR2 YSYEKL.